A selection of T cell receptor beta chains follows, all from one sample in a study of radiotherapy plus CTLA-4 blockade in lung cancer. Generated by immunoSEQ multiplex PCR, the TCRdb table keeps only in-frame clones and is missing some. The sample yields approximately 50,000 clones, roughly 76% seen once. The source was peripheral blood, collected from a patient treated with radiotherapy plus ipilimumab. The receptors originated from a human donor with non-small cell lung cancer who had a complete response to radiotherapy plus ipilimumab. Each CDR3 is given with its conserved first and last residue. D genes are given only for firm matches.

d_gene: .; v_gene: TRBV10-3; j_gene: TRBJ1-1; CDR3nt: TGTGCCATCAGACAGCCCGAAGCTTTCTTT; CDR3aa: CAIRQPEAFF
d_gene: .; v_gene: TRBV2; j_gene: TRBJ2-7; CDR3nt: TGTGCCAGCACTCAGCGAGCTAACTCCTACGAGCAGTACTTC; CDR3aa: CASTQRANSYEQYF
d_gene: TRBD1; v_gene: TRBV28; j_gene: TRBJ1-4; CDR3nt: TGTGCCAGCAGCCACGCACAGGGGCGAAATGAAAAACTGTTTTTT; CDR3aa: CASSHAQGRNEKLFF
d_gene: .; v_gene: TRBV9; j_gene: TRBJ2-1; CDR3nt: TGTGCCAGCAGCGTTAGACAGGAGGAGTACAATGAGCAGTTCTTC; CDR3aa: CASSVRQEEYNEQFF
d_gene: TRBD1; v_gene: TRBV5-1; j_gene: TRBJ1-3; CDR3nt: TGCGCCAGCAGCCATGACAGGGGGCCTCGTGGAAACACCATATATTTT; CDR3aa: CASSHDRGPRGNTIYF
d_gene: .; v_gene: TRBV7-3; j_gene: TRBJ2-7; CDR3nt: TGTGCCAGCAGCCAGAAGGTGCAGGGAATCGGGGAGCAGTACTTC; CDR3aa: CASSQKVQGIGEQYF
d_gene: .; v_gene: TRBV10-3; j_gene: TRBJ1-1; CDR3nt: TGTGCCATCAGTGAGTCGGGCGGAGGGTTGAACACTGAAGCTTTCTTT; CDR3aa: CAISESGGGLNTEAFF
d_gene: .; v_gene: TRBV11-3; j_gene: TRBJ2-1; CDR3nt: TGTGCCAGCAGCCTGACTAATGAGCAGTTCTTC; CDR3aa: CASSLTNEQFF
d_gene: TRBD1; v_gene: TRBV19; j_gene: TRBJ2-1; CDR3nt: TGTGCCAGTAGTATATTAGGGACAGGGGGTTTCAATGAGCAGTTCTTC; CDR3aa: CASSILGTGGFNEQFF
d_gene: .; v_gene: TRBV6-4; j_gene: TRBJ2-7; CDR3nt: TGTGCCAGCAGTGACTTTCCAGATTCCTACGAGCAGTACTTC; CDR3aa: CASSDFPDSYEQYF
d_gene: .; v_gene: TRBV5-8; j_gene: TRBJ1-2; CDR3nt: TGTGCCAGCAGCCCAAGGGGGACGGGCTACACCTTC; CDR3aa: CASSPRGTGYTF
d_gene: .; v_gene: TRBV18; j_gene: TRBJ2-7; CDR3nt: TGTGCCAGCTCACCGCAGGTAACCTACGAGCAGTACTTC; CDR3aa: CASSPQVTYEQYF
d_gene: TRBD1; v_gene: TRBV6-5; j_gene: TRBJ1-1; CDR3nt: TGTGCCAGTCGACAGGGGGCATGGAACAGTGAAGCTTTCTTT; CDR3aa: CASRQGAWNSEAFF
d_gene: .; v_gene: TRBV9; j_gene: TRBJ2-7; CDR3nt: TGTGCCAGCAGCGTAGGTCCGCAGGGGTCCTACGAGCAGTACTTC; CDR3aa: CASSVGPQGSYEQYF
d_gene: .; v_gene: TRBV5-1; j_gene: TRBJ2-5; CDR3nt: TGCGCCAGCAGCTTGGCAGGCAGTAGGCGAGAGACCCAGTACTTC; CDR3aa: CASSLAGSRRETQYF
d_gene: .; v_gene: TRBV29-1; j_gene: TRBJ1-1; CDR3nt: TGCAGCGTGACAGTGAACACTGAAGCTTTCTTT; CDR3aa: CSVTVNTEAFF